The clone carrying this T cell receptor (beta chain) has only one observation. CDR1 and CDR2 (germline): SEHNR, FQNEAQ (reference sequence). This CDR3 is built from 14 residues. The V segment lost 3 bases and the J segment 5 bases; nucleotides outside the gene matches: 4. The data are from a study of blood T cell repertoires in COVID-19. Across the whole study: From the United States, Italy and Spain came samples of acute and convalescent COVID-19. Sample material is recorded as cDNA or gDNA derived from T cells, B-cell-depleted T cells, or PBMCs.

In the original analysis: Estimation of nucleated cell counts was performed using reference gene primer amplification. Clones were read by immunoSEQ multiplex PCR, and TCRdb kept only the in-frame ones, dropping some. V, J and clone size were drawn from that table, and D and trimming were deduced from the DNA. The table has about 110,000 clones, over 60% seen once. Sample: peripheral blood. The rearrangement uses TRBV7-9 and TRBJ2-7; 10 positions agree with TRBD2. This receptor was identified in a man between 65 and 79 years old with acute or convalescent COVID-19. CDR3 sequence (DNA): TGTGCCAGCAGCTTTTATAGCGGGGGGAACGAGCAGTACTTC. Amino acids: CASSFYSGGNEQYF.